Listed below are T cell receptor beta chains from one sample, sequenced in a study of CD8 T cells in ankylosing spondylitis. One entry per CDR3 protein, called by TCRdb with MiXCR from the 5' RACE reads. This table holds more than 100,000 distinct CDR3 sequences, approximately 10% found once. What was sequenced was blood, either unsorted or a sorted T cell fraction (not recorded which). These receptors all stem from a female donor with ankylosing spondylitis or in good health (not recorded which). CDR3s include the opening cysteine and the closing phenylalanine or tryptophan. D genes are given only for firm matches. Clone size is not always given. Where it is, it says once, few, many or a class for expanded clones.

DNA: TGCAGTGCTAGGGAAGGATGCTCAGGCGATTTT
CDR3: CSAREGCSGDF
V: TRBV20-1
J: TRBJ2-3
size: many
D: .

DNA: TGTGCCAGCCACACTAGCGGGGCCTCCTCAGATACGCAGTATTTT
CDR3: CASHTSGASSDTQYF
V: TRBV28
J: TRBJ2-3
size: many
D: TRBD2

DNA: TGTGCCAGTAGCCGTACCCCGGGACAGAGTAATGAAAAACTGTTTTTT
CDR3: CASSRTPGQSNEKLFF
V: TRBV19
J: TRBJ1-4
size: .
D: TRBD1

DNA: TGTGCCAGCAGTTTGGCAGGGTTGGACTATGGCTACACCTTC
CDR3: CASSLAGLDYGYTF
V: TRBV28
J: TRBJ1-2
size: many
D: .

DNA: TGTGCCATCAGTGAGAGGTCGCCCTACGAGCAGTACTTC
CDR3: CAISERSPYEQYF
V: TRBV10-3
J: TRBJ2-7
size: many
D: .

DNA: TGTGCCAGCAGCCAAGACTACGCCTACGAGCAGTACTTC
CDR3: CASSQDYAYEQYF
V: TRBV3-1
J: TRBJ2-7
size: many
D: .

DNA: TGTGCCAGTAGTGATCAACAGGGTTCGAGTGAAAAACTGTTTTTT
CDR3: CASSDQQGSSEKLFF
V: TRBV19
J: TRBJ1-4
size: many
D: .

DNA: TGTGCCAGCAGCTGGACACCTTGGGACACTGAAGCTTTCTTT
CDR3: CASSWTPWDTEAFF
V: TRBV7-8
J: TRBJ1-1
size: many
D: .

DNA: TGTGCCAGCAGAGTGTTTGTGGCTAGCGGTGGCTACGAGCAGTACTTC
CDR3: CASRVFVASGGYEQYF
V: TRBV6-2/TRBV6-3
J: TRBJ2-7
size: many
D: TRBD2

DNA: TGTGCCAGCAGCTCCATGGGACAGGGAAGATCACCCCTCCACTTT
CDR3: CASSSMGQGRSPLHF
V: TRBV5-5
J: TRBJ1-6
size: many
D: TRBD1

DNA: TGCAGTGCTAGAGATTTCGCCTATAATGTGGCAGGCCAGCAGTTCTTC
CDR3: CSARDFAYNVAGQQFF
V: TRBV20-1
J: TRBJ2-1
size: many
D: .

DNA: TGTGCCAGCAGCCAGACGACTAGCGAGGACTACGAGCAGTACTTC
CDR3: CASSQTTSEDYEQYF
V: TRBV3-1
J: TRBJ2-7
size: many
D: TRBD2

DNA: TGCAGTGCCCCAGGACAGATGAACACTGAAGCTTTCTTT
CDR3: CSAPGQMNTEAFF
V: TRBV20-1
J: TRBJ1-1
size: many
D: .

DNA: TGTGCCAGCAGTCCCGACTACAATGAGCAGTTCTTC
CDR3: CASSPDYNEQFF
V: TRBV12-3/TRBV12-4
J: TRBJ2-1
size: many
D: .

DNA: TGTGCCAGCAGCGCAGGGGGCTCCTACGAGCAGTACTTC
CDR3: CASSAGGSYEQYF
V: TRBV3-1
J: TRBJ2-7
size: few
D: TRBD1

DNA: TGCAGTGCTTTCCTAGCGGGGGGGCCTAGCACAGATACGCAGTATTTT
CDR3: CSAFLAGGPSTDTQYF
V: TRBV20-1
J: TRBJ2-3
size: many
D: TRBD2

DNA: TGTGCCAGCAGCCAAATTCCCCGGGACTCTGAGCAGTTCTTC
CDR3: CASSQIPRDSEQFF
V: TRBV4-2
J: TRBJ2-1
size: many
D: .

DNA: TGTGCCAGCTCACCGGGGATAATGGTTTTTGGCTACACCTTC
CDR3: CASSPGIMVFGYTF
V: TRBV18
J: TRBJ1-2
size: many
D: .

DNA: TGCGCCAGCAGTGATGCGGGGGGCGGGAGCTCCTACGAGCAGTACTTC
CDR3: CASSDAGGGSSYEQYF
V: TRBV10-2
J: TRBJ2-7
size: many
D: TRBD2

DNA: TGTGCCAGCAGCCAAGTACAGGGTCACGAGCAGTACTTC
CDR3: CASSQVQGHEQYF
V: TRBV7-3
J: TRBJ2-7
size: .
D: .

DNA: TGTGCCAGCAGCTTAGCGGAGAACACTGAAGCTTTCTTT
CDR3: CASSLAENTEAFF
V: TRBV7-2
J: TRBJ1-1
size: many
D: .

DNA: TGTGCCACCAGTGATTTGGGAGCGGAGACCCAGTACTTC
CDR3: CATSDLGAETQYF
V: TRBV24-1
J: TRBJ2-5
size: many
D: .

DNA: TGTGCCAGCAACGTTCAGGGGTTGAACACTGAAGCTTTCTTT
CDR3: CASNVQGLNTEAFF
V: TRBV12-3/TRBV12-4
J: TRBJ1-1
size: many
D: .

DNA: TGTGCCTGGAGTGTAACCGGGGGCCTCCTTTCACCCCTCCACTTT
CDR3: CAWSVTGGLLSPLHF
V: TRBV30
J: TRBJ1-6
size: few
D: .

DNA: TGTGCCAGCAGCCCCGGACAGCCCAACTATGGCTACACCTTC
CDR3: CASSPGQPNYGYTF
V: TRBV12-3/TRBV12-4
J: TRBJ1-2
size: few
D: .

DNA: TGCAGTGCTCTCGCGGGGGGAACTAACTATGGCTACACCTTC
CDR3: CSALAGGTNYGYTF
V: TRBV20-1
J: TRBJ1-2
size: few
D: .

DNA: TGCAGTGCTCGAAGGTCAGGGGGCTACGAGCAGTACTTC
CDR3: CSARRSGGYEQYF
V: TRBV20-1
J: TRBJ2-7
size: many
D: TRBD1

DNA: TGTGCCAGCACGGGAGGGTCCTACAATGAGCAGTTCTTC
CDR3: CASTGGSYNEQFF
V: TRBV6-2/TRBV6-3
J: TRBJ2-1
size: many
D: TRBD2

DNA: TGCGCCAGCAGCTTGGACGTGGTCAGCTCCTACAATGAGCAGTTCTTC
CDR3: CASSLDVVSSYNEQFF
V: TRBV5-1
J: TRBJ2-1
size: many
D: .

DNA: TGCGCCAGCAGCCATGGACTCGTCACAGATACGCAGTATTTT
CDR3: CASSHGLVTDTQYF
V: TRBV5-1
J: TRBJ2-3
size: many
D: .

DNA: TGTGCCAGCAGTTCAGCTACCGGGACAGCCACTTTT
CDR3: CASSSATGTATF
V: TRBV12-3/TRBV12-4
J: TRBJ1-6
size: many
D: TRBD1

DNA: TGTGCCAGCAGCTTGAGATACTCCTACAATGAGCAGTTCTTC
CDR3: CASSLRYSYNEQFF
V: TRBV5-6
J: TRBJ2-1
size: many
D: .

DNA: TGCGCCAGCAACACGCAGGGCTCCGGGGAGCTGTTTTTT
CDR3: CASNTQGSGELFF
V: TRBV5-1
J: TRBJ2-2
size: many
D: .

DNA: TGTGCCAGCAGCAAAGTGGCTAGGGTTTATCTGGTCACCGGGGAGCTGTTTTTT
CDR3: CASSKVARVYLVTGELFF
V: TRBV21-1
J: TRBJ2-2
size: many
D: .

DNA: TGTGCCAGCAGCCAAGTCTCCACAGATACGCAGTATTTT
CDR3: CASSQVSTDTQYF
V: TRBV3-1
J: TRBJ2-3
size: many
D: .

DNA: TGTGCCAGCAGCTTAGAGACGGGGGGCCCGAATGAGCAGTTCTTC
CDR3: CASSLETGGPNEQFF
V: TRBV7-9
J: TRBJ2-1
size: many
D: .

DNA: TGCGCCAGCAGCCAACAGGCCTCCTACGAGCAGTACTTC
CDR3: CASSQQASYEQYF
V: TRBV10-1
J: TRBJ2-7
size: many
D: .

DNA: TGTGCCAGCAGCTCAAGATCGACACAGTATGGATACACCTTC
CDR3: CASSSRSTQYGYTF
V: TRBV11-3
J: TRBJ1-2
size: few
D: .

DNA: TGCGCCAGCAGCTCGGTGGACAGCCTTTATGGCTACACCTTC
CDR3: CASSSVDSLYGYTF
V: TRBV5-1
J: TRBJ1-2
size: many
D: .

DNA: TGTGCCAGCAGCTTAGCGGGACAGGTGTCCTATGGCTACACCTTC
CDR3: CASSLAGQVSYGYTF
V: TRBV7-2
J: TRBJ1-2
size: few
D: TRBD1

DNA: TGCAGCGTTGGACAAAGTGAAGCTTTCTTT
CDR3: CSVGQSEAFF
V: TRBV29-1
J: TRBJ1-1
size: .
D: .

DNA: TGTGCCAGCAGCTTAGGGGGGCGCAAGGATACGCAGTATTTT
CDR3: CASSLGGRKDTQYF
V: TRBV11-2
J: TRBJ2-3
size: many
D: .

DNA: TGTGCCAGCAGTTTAATCGGGGCGAATCAGCCCCAGCATTTT
CDR3: CASSLIGANQPQHF
V: TRBV27
J: TRBJ1-5
size: many
D: .

DNA: TGTGCCAGCAGCCGAAGGTCTGAAGCTTTCTTT
CDR3: CASSRRSEAFF
V: TRBV3-1
J: TRBJ1-1
size: many
D: .

DNA: TGTGCCAGTAGAAGGAGGACCCACCTGGCCTACGAGCAGTACTTC
CDR3: CASRRRTHLAYEQYF
V: TRBV19
J: TRBJ2-7
size: many
D: .

DNA: TGTGCCATCAGTTTCGGGGGAGAGGGCTACGAGCAGTACTTC
CDR3: CAISFGGEGYEQYF
V: TRBV10-3
J: TRBJ2-7
size: many
D: .